This TCR beta chain was obtained from a study of radiotherapy plus CTLA-4 blockade in lung cancer. Study details: There were objective responses in around 18% of patients, and more than 30% had disease control. Findings of the study overall: Subsequent to radiotherapy plus ipilimumab, tumor-derived TCR clones underwent expansion in blood.

With ipilimumab providing CTLA-4 blockade, focal radiation was administered to patients who had chemo-refractory metastatic non-small-cell lung cancer. Produced via immunoSEQ multiplex PCR; TCRdb's table is partial and in-frame only. The sample contains 30,000 to 35,000 clones, less than 75% of which appear only once. Of note for this clone: Its antigen is not identified.

This specimen consisted of peripheral blood, obtained from a patient treated with radiotherapy plus ipilimumab. This receptor was taken from a human donor with non-small cell lung cancer who had stable disease on radiotherapy plus ipilimumab.

The CDR3 region is CASAPSGRFQPQHF. The CDR3 DNA is TGTGCTAGTGCTCCATCAGGGAGGTTTCAGCCCCAGCATTTT. V gene TRBV12-5 combines with J gene TRBJ1-5; D possibly corresponds to TRBD1 (5 bases). The CDR3 is made up of 14 amino acids. Trimming left V 7 bases short and J 6 bases short, with 16 bases between. Germline V gives CDR1 LGHNT, CDR2 FRNRAP.